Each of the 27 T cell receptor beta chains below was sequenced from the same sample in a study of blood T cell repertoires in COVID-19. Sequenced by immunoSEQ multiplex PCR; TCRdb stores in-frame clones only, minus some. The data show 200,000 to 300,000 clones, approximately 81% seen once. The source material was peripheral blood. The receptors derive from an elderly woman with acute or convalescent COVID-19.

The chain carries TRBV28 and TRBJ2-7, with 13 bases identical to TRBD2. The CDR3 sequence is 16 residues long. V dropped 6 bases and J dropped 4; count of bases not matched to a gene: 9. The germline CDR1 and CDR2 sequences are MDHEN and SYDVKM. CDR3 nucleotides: TGTGCCAGCAGCCGCCAGGGACTAGCGGGAATTTACGAGCAGTACTTC. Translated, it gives CASSRQGLAGIYEQYF.

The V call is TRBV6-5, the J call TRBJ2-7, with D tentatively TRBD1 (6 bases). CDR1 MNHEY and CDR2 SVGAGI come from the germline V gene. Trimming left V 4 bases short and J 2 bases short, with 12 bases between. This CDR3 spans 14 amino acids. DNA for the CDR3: TGTGCCAGCAGTTCCCCAGGGGCCGCCTACGAGCAGTACTTC. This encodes CASSSPGAAYEQYF.

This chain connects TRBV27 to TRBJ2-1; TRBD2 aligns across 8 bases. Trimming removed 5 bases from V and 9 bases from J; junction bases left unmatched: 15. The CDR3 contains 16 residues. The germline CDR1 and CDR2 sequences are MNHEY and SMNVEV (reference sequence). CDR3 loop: CASSPNSGRAVGEQFF. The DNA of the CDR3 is TGTGCCAGCAGTCCAAACAGCGGGAGAGCCGTGGGTGAGCAGTTCTTC.

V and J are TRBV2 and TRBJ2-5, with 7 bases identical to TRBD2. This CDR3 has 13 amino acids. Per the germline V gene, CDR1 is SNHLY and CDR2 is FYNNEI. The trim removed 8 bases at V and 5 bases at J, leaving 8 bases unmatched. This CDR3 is CASGGDLRETQYF. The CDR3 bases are TGTGCCAGCGGGGGGGATCTACGGGAGACCCAGTACTTC.

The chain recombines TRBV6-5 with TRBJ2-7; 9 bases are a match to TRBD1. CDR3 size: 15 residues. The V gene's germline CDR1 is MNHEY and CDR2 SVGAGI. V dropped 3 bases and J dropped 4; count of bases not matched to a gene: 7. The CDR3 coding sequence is TGTGCCAGCAGTTATTCCGGGACAGGGATGTACGAGCAGTACTTC. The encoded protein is CASSYSGTGMYEQYF.

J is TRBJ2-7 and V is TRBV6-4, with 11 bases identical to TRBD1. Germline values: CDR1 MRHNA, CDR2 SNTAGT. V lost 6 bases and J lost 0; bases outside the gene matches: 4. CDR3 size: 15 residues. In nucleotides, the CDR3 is TGTGCCAGCAGCGGACAGGGGGCCGGCTCCTACGAGCAGTACTTC. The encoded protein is CASSGQGAGSYEQYF.

CDR3 sequence (DNA): TGTGCCAGCAGCTCGACAGGGGTAGGCTACACCTTC. Encoded protein: CASSSTGVGYTF. The V gene is TRBV5-4, the J gene TRBJ1-2; TRBD1 agrees at 8 bases. The V gene's germline CDR1 is SGHNT and CDR2 YYREEE (reference sequence). J was trimmed by 8 bases and V by 3 bases; bases with no gene match: 3. This CDR3 spans 12 amino acids.

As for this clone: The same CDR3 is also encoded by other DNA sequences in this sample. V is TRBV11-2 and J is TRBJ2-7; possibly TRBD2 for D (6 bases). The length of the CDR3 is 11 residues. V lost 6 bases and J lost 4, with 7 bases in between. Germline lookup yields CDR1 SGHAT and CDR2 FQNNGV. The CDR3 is CASSRGYEQYF. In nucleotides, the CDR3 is TGTGCCAGCAGTCGGGGGTACGAGCAGTACTTC.

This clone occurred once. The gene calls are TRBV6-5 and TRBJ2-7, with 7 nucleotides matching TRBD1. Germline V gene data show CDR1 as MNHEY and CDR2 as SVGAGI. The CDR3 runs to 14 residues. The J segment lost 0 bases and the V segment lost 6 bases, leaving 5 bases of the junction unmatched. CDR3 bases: TGTGCCAGCAGGGTCCGGGACAGCTCCTACGAGCAGTACTTC. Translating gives CASRVRDSSYEQYF.

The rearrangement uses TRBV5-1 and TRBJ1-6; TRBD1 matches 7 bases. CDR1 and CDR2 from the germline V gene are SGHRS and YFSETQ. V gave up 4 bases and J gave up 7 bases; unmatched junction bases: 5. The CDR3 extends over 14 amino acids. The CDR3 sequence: CASSVGTENSPLHF. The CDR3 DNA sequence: TGCGCCAGCAGCGTCGGGACAGAGAATTCACCCCTCCACTTT.

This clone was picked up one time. In nucleotides, the CDR3 is TGTGCCACCAGCAGCAGACTAGCACAAGAGACCCAGTACTTC. Translated: CATSSRLAQETQYF. The rearrangement uses TRBV15 and TRBJ2-5; 7 bases map to TRBD2. This CDR3 is 14 amino acids long. With 3 bases clipped from V and 2 bases from J, the junction kept 3 bases outside the gene matches. The germline gives CDR1 LNHNV, CDR2 YYDKDF (reference sequence).

DNA of the CDR3: TGTGCCAGCAGTGTAAGACAGGGGGCGAAGGGCTACACCTTC. Its protein is CASSVRQGAKGYTF. This chain connects TRBV27 to TRBJ1-2, with 10 bases fitting TRBD1. Germline trimming cut 5 bases from V and 8 bases from J; bases unmatched to any gene: 8. This CDR3 contains 14 residues. From germline, CDR1 is MNHEY and CDR2 SMNVEV (reference sequence).

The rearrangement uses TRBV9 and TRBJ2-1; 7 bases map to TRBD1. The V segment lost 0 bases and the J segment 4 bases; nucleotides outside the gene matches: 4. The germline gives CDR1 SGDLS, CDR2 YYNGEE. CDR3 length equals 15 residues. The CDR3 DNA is TGTGCCAGCAGCGTAGGACAGGGAGCTTACAATGAGCAGTTCTTC. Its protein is CASSVGQGAYNEQFF. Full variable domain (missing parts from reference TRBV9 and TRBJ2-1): DSGVTQTPKHLITATGQRVTLRCSPRSGDLSVYWYQQSLDQGLQFLIQYYNGEERAKGNILERFSAQQFPDLHSELNLSSLELGDSALYFCASSVGQGAYNEQFFGPGTRLTVL.

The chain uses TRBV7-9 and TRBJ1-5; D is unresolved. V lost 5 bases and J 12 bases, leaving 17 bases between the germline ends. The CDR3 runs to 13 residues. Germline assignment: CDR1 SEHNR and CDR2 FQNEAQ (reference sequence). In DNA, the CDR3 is TGTGCCAGCAGCCATGAGGGCGTCGGGATCCAGCATTTT. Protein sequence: CASSHEGVGIQHF.

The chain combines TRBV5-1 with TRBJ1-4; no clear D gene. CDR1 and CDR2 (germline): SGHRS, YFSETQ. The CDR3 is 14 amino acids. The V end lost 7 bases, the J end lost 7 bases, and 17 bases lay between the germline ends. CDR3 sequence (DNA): TGCGCCAGCCCCTTGGAGCAGGCGTCTGAAAAACTGTTTTTT. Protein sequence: CASPLEQASEKLFF.

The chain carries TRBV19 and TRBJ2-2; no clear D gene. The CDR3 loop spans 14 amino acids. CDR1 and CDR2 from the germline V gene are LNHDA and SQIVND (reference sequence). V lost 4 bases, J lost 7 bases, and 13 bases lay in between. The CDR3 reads CASSSLRPVGELFF. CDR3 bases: TGTGCCAGTAGTAGCCTGCGGCCGGTCGGGGAGCTGTTTTTT. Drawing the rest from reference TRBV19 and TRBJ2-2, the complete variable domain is DGGITQSPKYLFRKEGQNVTLSCEQNLNHDAMYWYRQDPGQGLRLIYYSQIVNDFQKGDIAEGYSVSREKKESFPLTVTSAQKNPTAFYLCASSSLRPVGELFFGEGSRLTVL.

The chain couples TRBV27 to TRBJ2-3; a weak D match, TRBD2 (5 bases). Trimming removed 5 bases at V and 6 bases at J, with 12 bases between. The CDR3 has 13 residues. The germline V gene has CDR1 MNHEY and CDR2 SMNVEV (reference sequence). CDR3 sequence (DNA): TGTGCCAGCAGTCCTTCGGGGTCCGATACGCAGTATTTT. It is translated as CASSPSGSDTQYF.

The CDR3 loop reads CASSQDLSNQPQHF. The CDR3 DNA reads TGCGCCAGCAGCCAAGATCTGAGCAATCAGCCCCAGCATTTT. This rearrangement joins TRBV4-1 to TRBJ1-5; D not certain. Looked up from germline, CDR1 is MGHRA and CDR2 is YSYEKL. V lost 0 bases, J lost 1 base, and 4 bases lay in between. CDR3 length: 14 residues.

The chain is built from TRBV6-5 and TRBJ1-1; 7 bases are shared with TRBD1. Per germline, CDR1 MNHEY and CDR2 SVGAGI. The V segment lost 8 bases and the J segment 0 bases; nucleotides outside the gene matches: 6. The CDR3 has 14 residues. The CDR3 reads CASQEGGLNTEAFF. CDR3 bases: TGTGCCAGCCAGGAAGGGGGCTTGAACACTGAAGCTTTCTTT.

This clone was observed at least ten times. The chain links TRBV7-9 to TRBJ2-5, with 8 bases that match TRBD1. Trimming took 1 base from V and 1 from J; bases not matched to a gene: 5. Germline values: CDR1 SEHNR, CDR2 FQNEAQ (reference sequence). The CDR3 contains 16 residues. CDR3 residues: CASSLGDRLPQETQYF. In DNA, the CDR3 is TGTGCCAGCAGCTTAGGGGACAGGTTACCCCAAGAGACCCAGTACTTC.

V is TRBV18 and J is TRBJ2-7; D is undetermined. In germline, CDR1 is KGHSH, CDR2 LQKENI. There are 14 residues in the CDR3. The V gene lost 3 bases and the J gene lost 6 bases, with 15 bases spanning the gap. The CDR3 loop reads CASSPIIQFSEQYF. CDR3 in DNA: TGTGCCAGCTCACCTATAATACAGTTTTCCGAGCAGTACTTC.

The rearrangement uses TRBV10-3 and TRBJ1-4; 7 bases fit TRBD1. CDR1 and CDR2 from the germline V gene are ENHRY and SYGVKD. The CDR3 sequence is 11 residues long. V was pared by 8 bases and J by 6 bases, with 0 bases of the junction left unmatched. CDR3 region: CAIGTDEKLFF. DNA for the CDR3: TGTGCCATCGGGACAGATGAAAAACTGTTTTTT.

CDR3 region: CASRAINQPQHF. The CDR3 DNA is TGTGCCAGCAGGGCCATCAATCAGCCCCAGCATTTT. This chain uses TRBV28 with TRBJ1-5, with D unclear. V lost 6 bases, J lost 3 bases, and 6 bases lay in between. The CDR3 loop spans 12 amino acids. Germline V gives CDR1 MDHEN, CDR2 SYDVKM.

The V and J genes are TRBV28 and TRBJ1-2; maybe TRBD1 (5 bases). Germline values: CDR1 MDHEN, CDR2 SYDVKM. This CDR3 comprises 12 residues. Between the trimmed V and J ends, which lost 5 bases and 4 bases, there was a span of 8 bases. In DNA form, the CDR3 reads TGTGCCAGCAGTGAAGGGGCCTATGGCTACACCTTC. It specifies CASSEGAYGYTF.

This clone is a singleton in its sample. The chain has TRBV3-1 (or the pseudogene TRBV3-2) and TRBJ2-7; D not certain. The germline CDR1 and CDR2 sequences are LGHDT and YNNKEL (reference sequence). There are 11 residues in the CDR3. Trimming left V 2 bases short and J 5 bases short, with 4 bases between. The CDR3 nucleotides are TGTGCCAGCAGCCAACTCCACGAGCAGTACTTC. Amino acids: CASSQLHEQYF.

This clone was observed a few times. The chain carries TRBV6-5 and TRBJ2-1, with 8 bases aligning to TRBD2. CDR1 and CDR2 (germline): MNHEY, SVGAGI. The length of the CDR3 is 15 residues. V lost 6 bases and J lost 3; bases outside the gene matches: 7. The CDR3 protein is CASRKSSGRYNEQFF. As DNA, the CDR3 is TGTGCCAGCAGGAAGTCTAGCGGGCGCTACAATGAGCAGTTCTTC.

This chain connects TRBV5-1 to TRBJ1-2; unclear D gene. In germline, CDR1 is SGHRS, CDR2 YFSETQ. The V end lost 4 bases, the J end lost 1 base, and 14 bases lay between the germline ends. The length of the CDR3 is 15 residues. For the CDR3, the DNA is TGCGCCAGCAGCCCGGAGGGTGCAGTTAACTATGGCTACACCTTC. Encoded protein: CASSPEGAVNYGYTF.